Shown below are 9 T cell receptor beta chains from a single sample sequenced in a study of CD4 T cells in relation to SARS-CoV-2 and coronaviruses. What these receptors recognize is not known. Libraries were prepared by immunoSEQ multiplex PCR; TCRdb keeps only in-frame clonotypes and omits some of them. The top ten clones hold roughly 22% of a sample with more than 35,000 clones, around four fifths of them seen once. Input material: memory CD4+ T cells from PBMCs, cultured in vitro. All receptors derive from an adult with COVID-19.

The V and J genes are TRBV7-8 and TRBJ2-1; D remains unclear. Deletions cut 1 base from V and 7 bases from J, with 8 bases between. The CDR3 totals 13 residues. Germline V CDR1 and CDR2: SGHVS, FQNEAQ. As DNA, the CDR3 is TGTGCCAGCAGCTTAGTCGGTGATAATGAGCAGTTCTTC. Translation: CASSLVGDNEQFF.

V is TRBV7-9 and J is TRBJ2-5, with 14 bases identical to TRBD2. Germline CDR1 and CDR2: SEHNR and FQNEAQ (reference sequence). J gave up 0 bases and V 3 bases, and 9 bases lay outside the gene matches. The CDR3 covers 19 residues. The CDR3 DNA follows: TGTGCCAGCAGCTTTTCGCCGCGGACTAGCGGGAGGTACCAAGAGACCCAGTACTTC. This translates into CASSFSPRTSGRYQETQYF.

J is TRBJ2-3 and V is TRBV7-9; D gene uncertain. With 3 bases removed from V and 6 bases from J, the gap between germline ends came to 10 bases. The germline CDR1 and CDR2 sequences are SEHNR and FQNEAQ (reference sequence). The CDR3 extends over 13 amino acids. The CDR3 reads CASSFRTPDTQYF. Here the CDR3 DNA reads TGTGCCAGCAGCTTCCGAACCCCCGATACGCAGTATTTT.

The chain has TRBV9 and TRBJ1-3; D might be TRBD1 (5 bases). The V end lost 0 bases, the J end lost 6 bases, and 13 bases lay between the germline ends. Per the germline V gene, CDR1 is SGDLS and CDR2 is YYNGEE. This CDR3 contains 15 residues. DNA of the CDR3: TGTGCCAGCAGCGTAGATAGGGGCTTGGAAAACACCATATATTTT. Residues: CASSVDRGLENTIYF.

This clone was counted between two and nine times. This chain uses TRBV30 with TRBJ2-7, with 7 bases fitting TRBD2. Per the germline V gene, CDR1 is GTSNPN and CDR2 is SVGIG (reference sequence). CDR3 length: 14 amino acids. Trimming took 0 bases from V and 7 from J; bases not matched to a gene: 9. As DNA, the CDR3 is TGTGCCTGGAGTGTACTTCGGGAGGAGGGTGAGCAGTACTTC. Translated: CAWSVLREEGEQYF.

This chain uses TRBV14 with TRBJ1-4; D is perhaps TRBD1 (5 bases). CDR1 is SGHDN and CDR2 is FVKESK in the germline V gene. The CDR3 spans 13 residues. V dropped 4 bases and J dropped 7 bases, with 10 bases sitting between them. CDR3 protein: CASSPGLAEKLFF. The CDR3 region has the DNA TGTGCCAGCAGCCCGGGACTAGCTGAAAAACTGTTTTTT.

The CDR3 DNA reads TGCAGCACATTGACCGGGTACAATGAGCAGTTCTTC. Its translation: CSTLTGYNEQFF. The genes are TRBV29-1 and TRBJ2-1; no clear D. Between the trimmed V and J ends, which lost 8 bases and 4 bases, there was a span of 12 bases. The CDR3 totals 12 residues. Germline V gene sequence: CDR1 SQVTM, CDR2 ANQGSEA.

The chain recombines TRBV27 with TRBJ2-7; D unclear. Trimming cost V 0 bases and J 3 bases, with 12 bases left between them. Germline V gives CDR1 MNHEY, CDR2 SMNVEV (reference sequence). The CDR3 length is 15 residues. DNA of the CDR3: TGTGCCAGCAGTTTATCACCCGGCCGGAGCTACGAGCAGTACTTC. Protein: CASSLSPGRSYEQYF.

This clone has a handful of counts. V usage is TRBV28 and J usage is TRBJ2-2; 8 positions match TRBD1. Germline loops: CDR1 MDHEN, CDR2 SYDVKM. The ends lost 5 bases at V and 7 bases at J; junction bases unmatched: 12. The CDR3 has 16 residues. The CDR3 DNA reads as TGTGCCAGCAGTAGTGTTAGGGACAGGTTCGGCGGGGAGCTGTTTTTT. Translated: CASSSVRDRFGGELFF. The variable domain in full, completed from reference TRBV28 and TRBJ2-2, reads DVKVTQSSRYLVKRTGEKVFLECVQDMDHENMFWYRQDPGLGLRLIYFSYDVKMKEKGDIPEGYSVSREKKERFSLILESASTNQTSMYLCASSSVRDRFGGELFFGEGSRLTVL.